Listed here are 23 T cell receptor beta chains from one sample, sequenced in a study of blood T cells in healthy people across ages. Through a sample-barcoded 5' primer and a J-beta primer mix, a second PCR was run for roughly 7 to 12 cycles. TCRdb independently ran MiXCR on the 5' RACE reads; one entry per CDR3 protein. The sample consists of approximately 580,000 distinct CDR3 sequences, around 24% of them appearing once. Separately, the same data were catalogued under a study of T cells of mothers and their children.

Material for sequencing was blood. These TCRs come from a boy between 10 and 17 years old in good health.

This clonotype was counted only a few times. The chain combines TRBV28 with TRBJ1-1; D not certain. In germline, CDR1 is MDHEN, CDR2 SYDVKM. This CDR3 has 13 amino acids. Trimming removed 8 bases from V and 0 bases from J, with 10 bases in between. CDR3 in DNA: TGTGCCAGCTACAGAAACATGAACACTGAAGCTTTCTTT. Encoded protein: CASYRNMNTEAFF.

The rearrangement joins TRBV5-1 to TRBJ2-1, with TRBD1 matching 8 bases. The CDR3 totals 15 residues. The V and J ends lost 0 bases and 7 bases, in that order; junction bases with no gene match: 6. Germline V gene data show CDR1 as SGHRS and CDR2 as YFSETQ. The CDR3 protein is CASSLGLGQENEQFF. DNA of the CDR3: TGCGCCAGCAGCTTGGGGCTGGGACAGGAAAATGAGCAGTTCTTC.

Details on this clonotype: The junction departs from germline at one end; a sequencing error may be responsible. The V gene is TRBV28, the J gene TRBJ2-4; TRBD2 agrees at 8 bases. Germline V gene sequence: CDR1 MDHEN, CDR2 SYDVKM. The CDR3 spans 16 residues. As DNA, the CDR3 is TGTGCCGGCAGCTTTCGGGGGGGGGAGGCCAAAAACATTCAGTACTTC. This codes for CAGSFRGGEAKNIQYF.

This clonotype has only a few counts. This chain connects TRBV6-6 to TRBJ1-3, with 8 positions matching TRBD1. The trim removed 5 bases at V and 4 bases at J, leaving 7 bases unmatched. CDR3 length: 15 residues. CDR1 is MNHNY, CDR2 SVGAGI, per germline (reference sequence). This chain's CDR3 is CASSTGQGSGNTIYF. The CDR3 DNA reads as TGTGCCAGCAGTACCGGACAGGGATCAGGAAACACCATATATTTT.

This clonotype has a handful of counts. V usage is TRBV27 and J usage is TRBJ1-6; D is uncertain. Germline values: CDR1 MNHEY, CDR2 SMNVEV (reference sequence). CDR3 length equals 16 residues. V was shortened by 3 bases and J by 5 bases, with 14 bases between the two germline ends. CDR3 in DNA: TGTGCCAGCAGTTTTTCCCTAGGCGAGGATAATTCACCCCTCCACTTT. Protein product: CASSFSLGEDNSPLHF.

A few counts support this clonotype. The CDR3 region is CASSYWGTAKTGELFF. The CDR3 DNA is TGTGCCAGCAGTTACTGGGGGACAGCTAAGACCGGGGAGCTGTTTTTT. V and J are TRBV6-5 and TRBJ2-2; 7 nucleotides line up with TRBD1. CDR1 and CDR2 from the germline V gene are MNHEY and SVGAGI. With 1 base clipped from V and 5 bases from J, the junction kept 7 bases outside the gene matches. The CDR3 has 16 residues.

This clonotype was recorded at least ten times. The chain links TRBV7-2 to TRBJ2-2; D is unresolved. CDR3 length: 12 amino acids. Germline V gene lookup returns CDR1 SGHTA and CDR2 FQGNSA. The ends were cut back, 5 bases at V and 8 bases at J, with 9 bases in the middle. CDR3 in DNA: TGTGCCAGCAGCCTTACCCCAGGGGAGCTGTTTTTT. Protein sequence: CASSLTPGELFF.

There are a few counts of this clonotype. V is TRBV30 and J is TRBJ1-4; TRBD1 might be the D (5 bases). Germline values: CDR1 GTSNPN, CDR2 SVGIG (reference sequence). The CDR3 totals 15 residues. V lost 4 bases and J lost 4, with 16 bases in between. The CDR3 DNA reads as TGTGCCTGGAACTTCGGAGGACATGGTAATGAAAAACTGTTTTTT. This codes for CAWNFGGHGNEKLFF.

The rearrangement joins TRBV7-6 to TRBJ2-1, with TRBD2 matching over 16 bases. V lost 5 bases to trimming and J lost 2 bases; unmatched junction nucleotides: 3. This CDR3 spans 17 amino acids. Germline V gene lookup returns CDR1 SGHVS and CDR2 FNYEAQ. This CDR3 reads CASSVGLAGGPYNEQFF. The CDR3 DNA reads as TGTGCCAGCAGCGTGGGACTAGCGGGAGGGCCCTACAATGAGCAGTTCTTC. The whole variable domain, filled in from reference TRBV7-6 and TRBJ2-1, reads GAGVSQSPRYKVTKRGQDVALRCDPISGHVSLYWYRQALGQGPEFLTYFNYEAQQDKSGLPNDRFSAERPEGSISTLTIQRTEQRDSAMYRCASSVGLAGGPYNEQFFGPGTRLTVL.

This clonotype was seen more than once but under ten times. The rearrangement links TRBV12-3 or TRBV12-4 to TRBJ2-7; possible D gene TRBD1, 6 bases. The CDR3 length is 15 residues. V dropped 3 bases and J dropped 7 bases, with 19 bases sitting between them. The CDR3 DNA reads TGTGCCAGCAGTTTGTTCAGGGGCCCTCCTATGGAGCAGTACTTC. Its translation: CASSLFRGPPMEQYF.

CDR3 DNA sequence: TGTGCCAGCAGTTTACTAGCGCAATACACAGATACGCAGTATTTT. It translates to CASSLLAQYTDTQYF. The rearrangement links TRBV28 to TRBJ2-3, with D maybe TRBD2 (6 bases). The CDR3 is 15 amino acids. Trimming took off 2 bases at V and 2 bases at J, with 11 bases between the two ends. Germline V CDR1 and CDR2: MDHEN, SYDVKM.

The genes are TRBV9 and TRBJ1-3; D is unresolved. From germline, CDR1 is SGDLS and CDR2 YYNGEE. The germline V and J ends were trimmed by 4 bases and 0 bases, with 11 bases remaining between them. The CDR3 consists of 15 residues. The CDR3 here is CASSPRTGSGNTIYF. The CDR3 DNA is TGTGCCAGCAGCCCACGGACCGGCTCTGGAAACACCATATATTTT.

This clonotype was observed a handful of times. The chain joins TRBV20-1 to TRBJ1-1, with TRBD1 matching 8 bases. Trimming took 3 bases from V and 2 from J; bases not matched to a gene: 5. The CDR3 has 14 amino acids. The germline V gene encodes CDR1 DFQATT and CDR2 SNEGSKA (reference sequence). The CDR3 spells CSASSGQGNTEAFF. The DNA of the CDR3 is TGCAGTGCTAGTTCTGGACAGGGCAACACTGAAGCTTTCTTT.

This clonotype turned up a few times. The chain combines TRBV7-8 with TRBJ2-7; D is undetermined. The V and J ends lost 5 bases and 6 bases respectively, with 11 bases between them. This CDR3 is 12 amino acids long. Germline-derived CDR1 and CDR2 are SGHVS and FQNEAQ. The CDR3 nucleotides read TGTGCCAGCAGCCTGACCTGGACCGAGCAGTACTTC. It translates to CASSLTWTEQYF.

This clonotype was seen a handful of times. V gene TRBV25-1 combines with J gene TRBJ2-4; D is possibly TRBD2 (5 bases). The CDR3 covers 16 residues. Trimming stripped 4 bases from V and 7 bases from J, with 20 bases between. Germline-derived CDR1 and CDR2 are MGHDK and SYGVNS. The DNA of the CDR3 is TGTGCCAGCAGTGCGGGATCCGGGGAACTTGGTAACATTCAGTACTTC. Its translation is CASSAGSGELGNIQYF. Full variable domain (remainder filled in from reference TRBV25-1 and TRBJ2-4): EADIYQTPRYLVIGTGKKITLECSQTMGHDKMYWYQQDPGMELHLIHYSYGVNSTEKGDLSSESTVSRIRTEHFPLTLESARPSHTSQYLCASSAGSGELGNIQYFGAGTRLSVL.

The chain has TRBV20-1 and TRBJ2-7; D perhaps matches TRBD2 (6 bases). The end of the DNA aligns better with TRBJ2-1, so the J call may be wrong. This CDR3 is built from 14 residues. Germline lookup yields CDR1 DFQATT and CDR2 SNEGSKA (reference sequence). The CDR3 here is CSARDLGGNNEQFF. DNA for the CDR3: TGCAGTGCTAGAGATTTGGGGGGAAATAATGAGCAGTTCTTC.

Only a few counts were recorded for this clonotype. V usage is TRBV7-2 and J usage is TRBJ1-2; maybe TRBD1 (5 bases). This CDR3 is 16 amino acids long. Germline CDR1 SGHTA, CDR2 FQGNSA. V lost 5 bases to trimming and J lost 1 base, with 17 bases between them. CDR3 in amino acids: CASSQTPGPSNYGYTF. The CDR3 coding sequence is TGTGCCAGCAGCCAAACCCCGGGACCAAGTAACTATGGCTACACCTTC.

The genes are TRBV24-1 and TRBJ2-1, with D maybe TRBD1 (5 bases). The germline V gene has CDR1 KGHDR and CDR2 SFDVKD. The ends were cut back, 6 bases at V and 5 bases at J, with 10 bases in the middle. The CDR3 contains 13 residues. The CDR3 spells CATSQTDHNEQFF. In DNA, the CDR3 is TGTGCCACCAGTCAGACAGATCACAATGAGCAGTTCTTC.

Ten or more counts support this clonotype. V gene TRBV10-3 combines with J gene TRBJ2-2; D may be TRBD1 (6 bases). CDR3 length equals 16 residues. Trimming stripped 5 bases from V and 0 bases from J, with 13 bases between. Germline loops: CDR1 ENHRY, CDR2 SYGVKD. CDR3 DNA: TGTGCCATCAGTCGTCAGGGGAGCGCGAACACCGGGGAGCTGTTTTTT. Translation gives CAISRQGSANTGELFF.

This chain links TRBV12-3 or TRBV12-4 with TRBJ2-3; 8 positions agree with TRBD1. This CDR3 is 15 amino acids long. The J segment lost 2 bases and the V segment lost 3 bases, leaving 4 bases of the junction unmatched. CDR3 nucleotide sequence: TGTGCCAGCAGTTTTAGGACAGGGTTCACAGATACGCAGTATTTT. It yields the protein CASSFRTGFTDTQYF.

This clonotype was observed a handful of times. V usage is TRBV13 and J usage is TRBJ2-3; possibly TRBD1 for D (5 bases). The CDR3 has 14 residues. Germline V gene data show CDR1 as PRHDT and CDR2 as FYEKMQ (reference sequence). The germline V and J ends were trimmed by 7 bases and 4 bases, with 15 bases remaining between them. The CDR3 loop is CASKRAGWADTQYF. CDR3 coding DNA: TGTGCCAGCAAACGGGCAGGGTGGGCAGATACGCAGTATTTT. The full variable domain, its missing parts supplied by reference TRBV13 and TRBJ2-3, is AAGVIQSPRHLIKEKRETATLKCYPIPRHDTVYWYQQGPGQDPQFLISFYEKMQSDKGSIPDRFSAQQFSDYHSELNMSSLELGDSALYFCASKRAGWADTQYFGPGTRLTVL.

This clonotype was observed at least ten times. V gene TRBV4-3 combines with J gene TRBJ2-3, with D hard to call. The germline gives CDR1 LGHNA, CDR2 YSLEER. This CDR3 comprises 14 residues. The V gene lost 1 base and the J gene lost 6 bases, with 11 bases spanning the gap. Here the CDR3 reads CASSQGSSYDTQYF. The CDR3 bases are TGCGCCAGCAGCCAAGGGAGTAGCTACGATACGCAGTATTTT.

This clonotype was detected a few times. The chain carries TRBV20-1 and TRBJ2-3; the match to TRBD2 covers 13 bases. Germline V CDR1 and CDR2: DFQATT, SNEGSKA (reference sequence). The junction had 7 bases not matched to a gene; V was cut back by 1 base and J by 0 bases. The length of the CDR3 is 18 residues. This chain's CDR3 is CSARGGTSGDLSTDTQYF. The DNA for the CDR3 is TGCAGTGCTAGAGGAGGGACTAGCGGGGATCTCAGCACAGATACGCAGTATTTT.